Each of the 27 T cell receptor beta chains below was sequenced from the same sample in a study of T cells after posttransplantation cyclophosphamide. The naive gate required viable CD3+CD4+ or CD3+CD8+ cells with CCR7+CD45RA+CD45RO-CD95-CD27+CD28+ phenotype. Produced via immunoSEQ multiplex PCR; TCRdb's table is partial and in-frame only. The sample includes more than 30,000 clones, 75% to 95% of them seen just once. The sample comprised naive CD4+ T cells sorted from PBMCs. The origin of the receptors is a woman aged 60 to 75 in good health, CMV-negative, and a related stem cell transplant donor.

The chain recombines TRBV7-2 with TRBJ2-1, with TRBD2 identical over 14 bases. The trim removed 5 bases at V and 15 bases at J, leaving 12 bases unmatched. The CDR3 spans 15 residues. The V gene's germline CDR1 is SGHTA and CDR2 FQGNSA. The CDR3 nucleotides are TGTGCCAGCAGCCCGGGGGGACTAGCGGGAGTAGGTATGTTCTTC. It codes for CASSPGGLAGVGMFF.

This sequence joins TRBV30 and TRBJ2-3; D gene unclear. From germline, CDR1 is GTSNPN and CDR2 SVGIG (reference sequence). The CDR3 runs 13 residues. V was trimmed by 2 bases and J by 4 bases, leaving 10 bases between them. The CDR3 DNA reads TGTGCCTGGAGTACCGGTAGTGCAGATACGCAGTATTTT. This gives the protein CAWSTGSADTQYF.

The rearrangement uses TRBV5-1 and TRBJ1-2; D not resolved. Per the germline V gene, CDR1 is SGHRS and CDR2 is YFSETQ. There are 12 residues in the CDR3. Trimming took 3 bases from V and 4 from J, leaving 7 bases between them. Here the CDR3 DNA reads TGCGCCAGCAGCTCCGGGAGCTATGGCTACACCTTC. Encoded protein: CASSSGSYGYTF.

This chain links TRBV30 with TRBJ1-5; no firm D call. V was trimmed by 4 bases and J by 1 base, leaving 11 bases between them. CDR1 GTSNPN and CDR2 SVGIG come from the germline V gene (reference sequence). The CDR3 is 14 residues long. In nucleotides, the CDR3 is TGTGCCTGGAACGCACAGAAAAGCAATCAGCCCCAGCATTTT. Its protein is CAWNAQKSNQPQHF.

CDR3 coding DNA: TGCGCCAGCAGTTTAGACTCGTCCGATTCACCCCTCCACTTT. This codes for CASSLDSSDSPLHF. The V and J genes are TRBV5-1 and TRBJ1-6; D uncertain. V lost 5 bases and J 8 bases, leaving 14 bases between the germline ends. Germline V gives CDR1 SGHRS, CDR2 YFSETQ. This CDR3 region has 14 residues.

The V call is TRBV11-2, the J call TRBJ2-3; 8 bases are a match to TRBD2. V dropped 6 bases and J dropped 2; count of bases not matched to a gene: 4. Germline CDR1 and CDR2: SGHAT and FQNNGV. The CDR3 has 14 amino acids. CDR3 sequence (DNA): TGTGCCAGCAGAAAAGCGGGAGTCACAGATACGCAGTATTTT. It yields the protein CASRKAGVTDTQYF. The variable domain in full, with the rest retrieved from reference TRBV11-2 and TRBJ2-3, is EAGVAQSPRYKIIEKRQSVAFWCNPISGHATLYWYQQILGQGPKLLIQFQNNGVVDDSQLPKDRFSAERLKGVDSTLKIQPAKLEDSAVYLCASRKAGVTDTQYFGPGTRLTVL.

The chain is built from TRBV15 and TRBJ2-2; perhaps TRBD1 as D (6 bases). The V end lost 0 bases, the J end lost 5 bases, and 13 bases lay between the germline ends. The CDR3 contains 16 residues. CDR1 LNHNV and CDR2 YYDKDF come from the germline V gene (reference sequence). The CDR3 DNA reads TGTGCCACCAGCAGAGATCGTCAGGGGAGAACCGGGGAGCTGTTTTTT. This translates into CATSRDRQGRTGELFF.

V is TRBV9 and J is TRBJ1-1; a weak D match, TRBD1 (5 bases). Trimming took off 3 bases at V and 2 bases at J, with 11 bases between the two ends. The germline CDR1 and CDR2 sequences are SGDLS and YYNGEE. The CDR3 is 14 amino acids. In DNA, the CDR3 is TGTGCCAGCAGCGGATCGACAGTCAACACTGAAGCTTTCTTT. Amino acid sequence: CASSGSTVNTEAFF.

For this clone: The sample carries other DNA sequences with the same CDR3. The V and J genes are TRBV19 and TRBJ2-1; 8 nucleotides align to TRBD2. V shed 6 bases, J shed 4 bases, and the junction held 17 bases outside the gene matches. CDR1 is LNHDA and CDR2 is SQIVND in the germline V gene (reference sequence). This CDR3 comprises 18 residues. The CDR3 sequence is CASRAGGLAGVVYNEQFF. DNA of the CDR3: TGTGCCAGTAGGGCGGGGGGACTGGCGGGAGTAGTTTACAATGAGCAGTTCTTC.

The CDR3, as DNA: TGCGCCAGCAGCTTGGGTAGTACGGGTGGGACTGAAGCTTTCTTT. It yields the protein CASSLGSTGGTEAFF. The rearrangement links TRBV5-1 to TRBJ1-1, with no clear D. From germline, CDR1 is SGHRS and CDR2 YFSETQ. The V gene lost 0 bases and the J gene lost 5 bases, with 14 bases spanning the gap. The CDR3 length is 15 residues.

The rearrangement uses TRBV6-5 and TRBJ1-2, with TRBD1 matching over 12 bases. The CDR3 contains 14 residues. The V segment lost 7 bases and the J segment 8 bases; nucleotides outside the gene matches: 8. Per germline, CDR1 MNHEY and CDR2 SVGAGI. In nucleotides, the CDR3 is TGTGCCAGCATTAGGGGACAGGGGGCTCAAGGCTACACCTTC. It encodes CASIRGQGAQGYTF.

Turning to this clone: The junction shows a germline mismatch at one end, possibly a read error. The chain couples TRBV7-8 to TRBJ2-7; a weak D match, TRBD1 (6 bases). CDR1 is SGHVS, CDR2 FQNEAQ, per germline. This CDR3 is 14 amino acids long. Here the CDR3 reads CASSLAGTSYEQYF. The CDR3 DNA reads TGTGCCAGCAGCCTAGCCGGGACATCCTACGAGCAGTACTTC.

Written as DNA, the CDR3 is TGTGCCAGCAGCTTATCGAGCACTTCGCCGAGGGCTTTCTTT. Translation gives CASSLSSTSPRAFF. The chain joins TRBV7-9 to TRBJ1-1, with D hard to call. CDR3 length: 14 amino acids. The germline V and J ends were trimmed by 2 bases and 11 bases, with 18 bases remaining between them. CDR1 SEHNR and CDR2 FQNEAQ come from the germline V gene (reference sequence).

V gene TRBV5-4 combines with J gene TRBJ2-3; 8 bases fit TRBD1. Unmatched junction bases numbered 9, after V lost 4 bases and J lost 2 bases. CDR3 length equals 16 residues. Germline lookup yields CDR1 SGHNT and CDR2 YYREEE (reference sequence). In DNA form, the CDR3 reads TGTGCCAGCAGCCCCCCTGGACAGGGAATCACAGATACGCAGTATTTT. As protein: CASSPPGQGITDTQYF.

The rearrangement links TRBV9 to TRBJ2-1; 14 nucleotides line up with TRBD2. This CDR3 has 18 amino acids. V shed 4 bases and J 1 base; nucleotides not matched to a gene: 7. CDR1 SGDLS and CDR2 YYNGEE come from the germline V gene. The CDR3 coding sequence is TGTGCCAGCAGCACCGAGACTAGCGGGAGGGGGTCCTACAATGAGCAGTTCTTC. Encoded protein: CASSTETSGRGSYNEQFF.

The rearrangement links TRBV6-5 to TRBJ2-1; tentatively, D is TRBD2 (6 bases). This CDR3 region has 15 residues. Trimming left V 5 bases short and J 4 bases short, with 15 bases between. Per germline, CDR1 MNHEY and CDR2 SVGAGI. The CDR3 spells CASSPGLRSYNEQFF. The CDR3, as DNA: TGTGCCAGCAGTCCGGGACTTAGATCTTACAATGAGCAGTTCTTC.

This chain uses TRBV6-4 with TRBJ2-2; a possible D gene is TRBD2 (6 bases). V shed 4 bases and J shed 6 bases, with 9 bases lying between them. Germline lookup yields CDR1 MRHNA and CDR2 SNTAGT. CDR3 length equals 13 residues. This CDR3 reads CASSVGGSGELFF. In DNA, the CDR3 is TGTGCCAGCAGTGTGGGGGGTTCCGGGGAGCTGTTTTTT.

This chain connects TRBV7-3 to TRBJ1-1; 7 nucleotides match TRBD1. Germline loops: CDR1 SGHTA, CDR2 FQGTGA. Unmatched junction bases numbered 6, after V lost 2 bases and J lost 6 bases. CDR3 length: 14 amino acids. The CDR3 spells CASSLVRQGAEAFF. The CDR3 bases are TGTGCCAGCAGCTTAGTCAGGCAGGGGGCTGAAGCTTTCTTT. Filled out from reference TRBV7-3 and TRBJ1-1, the complete variable domain reads GAGVSQTPSNKVTEKGKYVELRCDPISGHTALYWYRQSLGQGPEFLIYFQGTGAADDSGLPNDRFFAVRPEGSVSTLKIQRTERGDSAVYLCASSLVRQGAEAFFGQGTRLTVV.

The chain couples TRBV6-5 to TRBJ2-5; 12 nucleotides line up with TRBD2. The CDR3 is 16 amino acids. Germline lookup yields CDR1 MNHEY and CDR2 SVGAGI. J was trimmed by 2 bases and V by 2 bases; bases with no gene match: 3. The DNA for the CDR3 is TGTGCCAGCAGTTACGGGACTAGCGGGCCACAAGAGACCCAGTACTTC. It encodes CASSYGTSGPQETQYF.

This chain uses TRBV27 with TRBJ1-2, with 7 nucleotides matching TRBD1. CDR3 length: 12 amino acids. J lost 4 bases, V lost 9 bases, and 5 bases had no gene match. CDR1 and CDR2 from the germline V gene are MNHEY and SMNVEV (reference sequence). The CDR3 DNA follows: TGTGCCAGGTCGGGACAGCTCTATGGCTACACCTTC. Protein sequence: CARSGQLYGYTF.

The chain combines TRBV9 with TRBJ2-1, with 11 bases identical to TRBD1. The J segment lost 5 bases and the V segment lost 3 bases, leaving 4 bases of the junction unmatched. The CDR3 has 15 amino acids. Germline V gene data show CDR1 as SGDLS and CDR2 as YYNGEE. CDR3 nucleotides: TGTGCCAGCAGCGGGACAGGGGGCAGCGACAATGAGCAGTTCTTC. Translating it yields CASSGTGGSDNEQFF.

The rearrangement uses TRBV10-3 and TRBJ2-3; D is uncertain. CDR1 and CDR2 (germline): ENHRY, SYGVKD. There are 13 residues in the CDR3. V shed 7 bases and J shed 3 bases, with 11 bases lying between them. CDR3 sequence reads: CAINLLGTDTQYF. CDR3 in DNA: TGTGCCATCAATCTACTCGGGACAGATACGCAGTATTTT.

The chain combines TRBV28 with TRBJ2-3; maybe TRBD1 (5 bases). This CDR3 comprises 13 residues. Trimming removed 7 bases from V and 1 base from J, with 9 bases in between. Germline loops: CDR1 MDHEN, CDR2 SYDVKM. CDR3 nucleotide sequence: TGTGCCAGCACCTTAGGGGGCACAGATACGCAGTATTTT. It encodes CASTLGGTDTQYF. Using reference TRBV28 and TRBJ2-3 for the parts outside the CDR3, the full variable domain is DVKVTQSSRYLVKRTGEKVFLECVQDMDHENMFWYRQDPGLGLRLIYFSYDVKMKEKGDIPEGYSVSREKKERFSLILESASTNQTSMYLCASTLGGTDTQYFGPGTRLTVL.

This chain joins TRBV7-2 and TRBJ2-1, with D perhaps matching TRBD1 (6 bases). The V gene lost 3 bases and the J gene lost 4 bases, with 13 bases spanning the gap. Germline V gene data show CDR1 as SGHTA and CDR2 as FQGNSA. The CDR3 runs 15 residues. CDR3 nucleotides: TGTGCCAGCAGCTTCTTCAGGGGCCCTTACAATGAGCAGTTCTTC. Its protein product is CASSFFRGPYNEQFF.

J is TRBJ1-6 and V is TRBV5-1; 8 nucleotides match TRBD1. The germline V gene encodes CDR1 SGHRS and CDR2 YFSETQ. The CDR3 runs 15 residues. Unmatched junction bases numbered 8, after V lost 4 bases and J lost 8 bases. In DNA, the CDR3 is TGCGCCAGCAGCCCCCGGGACAGGTCTTATTCACCCCTCCACTTT. Residues: CASSPRDRSYSPLHF.

The rearrangement links TRBV4-2 to TRBJ1-4, with 7 nucleotides matching TRBD1. CDR3 length: 17 amino acids. The germline CDR1 and CDR2 sequences are LGHNA and YNFKEQ. V trimming: 0 bases; J trimming: 10 bases; junction bases outside the gene matches: 14. The CDR3 is CASSQDPEGGPRGKLFF. The CDR3 coding sequence is TGTGCCAGCAGCCAAGATCCGGAAGGGGGCCCCAGAGGAAAACTGTTTTTT.

This chain links TRBV19 with TRBJ1-6, with 8 bases fitting TRBD1. The CDR3 loop spans 16 amino acids. The germline V gene encodes CDR1 LNHDA and CDR2 SQIVND (reference sequence). V shed 1 base, J shed 7 bases, and the junction held 6 bases outside the gene matches. CDR3 loop: CASSIGTGLWNSPLHF. The CDR3 DNA reads as TGTGCCAGTAGTATAGGGACAGGGTTATGGAATTCACCCCTCCACTTT. Filled out from reference TRBV19 and TRBJ1-6, the complete variable domain reads DGGITQSPKYLFRKEGQNVTLSCEQNLNHDAMYWYRQDPGQGLRLIYYSQIVNDFQKGDIAEGYSVSREKKESFPLTVTSAQKNPTAFYLCASSIGTGLWNSPLHFGNGTRLTVT.